Following are 5 T cell receptor beta chains from one sample sequenced in a study of T-cell memory formation after mild COVID-19. TCRdb passed the 5' RACE reads through MiXCR, listing each CDR3 protein once. The repertoire consists of roughly 600,000 distinct CDR3 sequences, with approximately 19% occurring once and the leading ten covering more than 10%. The sequenced sample was PBMCs or a T cell subset sorted from them (not recorded which). The receptor source for this set is an adult woman who had mild COVID-19 (a few samples of this study predate the infection). Cell type and time point are not known.

The chain combines TRBV5-8 with TRBJ2-7; D perhaps matches TRBD1 (6 bases). The CDR3 extends over 15 amino acids. With 2 bases removed from V and 0 bases from J, the gap between germline ends came to 12 bases. Germline values: CDR1 SGHTS, CDR2 YDEGEE. CDR3 nucleotide sequence: TGTGCCAGCAGCTTCAGGGGACGTCCCTCCTACGAGCAGTACTTC. Protein sequence: CASSFRGRPSYEQYF.

CDR3 amino acids: CASSLAGLASYNEQFF. Here the CDR3 DNA reads TGCGCCAGCAGCTTGGCGGGACTAGCTTCCTACAATGAGCAGTTCTTC. This sequence joins TRBV5-1 and TRBJ2-1, with TRBD2 matching 9 bases. This CDR3 region has 16 residues. Per the germline V gene, CDR1 is SGHRS and CDR2 is YFSETQ. J gave up 1 base and V 0 bases, and 2 bases lay outside the gene matches.

V usage is TRBV5-1 and J usage is TRBJ2-1, with D possibly being TRBD1 or TRBD2 (7 bases each). Per germline, CDR1 SGHRS and CDR2 YFSETQ. This CDR3 contains 15 residues. Trimming cost V 4 bases and J 2 bases, with 13 bases left between them. The CDR3 reads CASSEGGGAYNEQFF. The CDR3 DNA is TGCGCCAGCAGCGAGGGAGGGGGCGCCTACAATGAGCAGTTCTTC.

In its sample, this clonotype was seen a few times. The chain employs TRBV6-6 and TRBJ1-6, with 8 bases aligning to TRBD1. The length of the CDR3 is 14 residues. The germline gives CDR1 MNHNY, CDR2 SVGAGI (reference sequence). The junction had 6 bases not matched to a gene; V was cut back by 0 bases and J by 14 bases. The CDR3 is CASSYSGGQGTLHF. CDR3 nucleotides: TGTGCCAGCAGTTACTCGGGCGGACAGGGCACCCTCCACTTT.

This clonotype was counted only a few times. The CDR3 DNA sequence: TGTGCCAGCAGCTTAGGCGGGACAGGGGGGACGAACACTGAAGCTTTCTTT. Its protein product is CASSLGGTGGTNTEAFF. The V call is TRBV7-9, the J call TRBJ1-1; 11 positions match TRBD1. The junction had 5 bases not matched to a gene; V was cut back by 1 base and J by 1 base. The germline gives CDR1 SEHNR, CDR2 FQNEAQ (reference sequence). CDR3 length: 17 amino acids.